Sequencing of this TCR beta chain was carried out in a study of blood T cell repertoires in COVID-19. Study at large: Spain, Italy and the United States supplied samples that represented acute and convalescent COVID-19. Sources were T cells, B-cell-depleted T cells, or PBMCs; the material itself was cDNA or gDNA.

Original handling: Researchers report that nucleated cell counts were estimated from reference gene primer amplification. The data were produced by immunoSEQ multiplex PCR, yet TCRdb's version contains in-frame clones alone and is incomplete. The V and J calls and clone size come from that table; D and trimming were worked out from the DNA. The table includes tens of thousands of clones, 90% detected once. The trim removed 7 bases at V and 3 bases at J, leaving 9 bases unmatched. The CDR3 length is 15 residues. Germline V gene sequence: CDR1 SNHLY, CDR2 FYNNEI. The count of this clone is one. The chain employs TRBV2 and TRBJ1-5, with 7 bases fitting TRBD1. Sequencing was done on a sample of peripheral blood. The origin of this receptor is a human donor in a cohort sampled during active COVID-19. The CDR3 region is CASNFWTGYNQPQHF. CDR3 nucleotides: TGTGCCAGCAACTTTTGGACAGGCTACAATCAGCCCCAGCATTTT.